The clone carrying this T cell receptor beta chain showed up just once. Its cognate antigen is unknown. These data come from a study of blood T cells in healthy people across ages. Across the study: For every two T cells, template switching captured about one barcoded beta molecule. Study outcomes and limitations: Greater diversity and more naive CD4+ cells were seen in long-lived donors than in aged donors.

For the second PCR, which ran for about 7 to 11 cycles, a sample-barcoded 5' primer and a J-beta primer mix were used. TCRdb re-analysed the 5' RACE reads in MiXCR, keeping a single row per CDR3 protein. This sample has roughly 2 million distinct CDR3 sequences, with roughly 49% found just once. This CDR3 has 12 residues. Germline V lookup: CDR1 MNHEY, CDR2 SVGEGT. The ends were cut back, 10 bases at V and 8 bases at J, with 16 bases in the middle. V usage is TRBV6-2 or TRBV6-3 and J usage is TRBJ2-3; maybe TRBD1 (6 bases). The receptor comes from a woman in her forties in good health. Sequences were obtained from blood. This CDR3 is CATAGAPGTQYF. The CDR3 bases are TGTGCCACGGCAGGGGCCCCAGGTACGCAGTATTTT.